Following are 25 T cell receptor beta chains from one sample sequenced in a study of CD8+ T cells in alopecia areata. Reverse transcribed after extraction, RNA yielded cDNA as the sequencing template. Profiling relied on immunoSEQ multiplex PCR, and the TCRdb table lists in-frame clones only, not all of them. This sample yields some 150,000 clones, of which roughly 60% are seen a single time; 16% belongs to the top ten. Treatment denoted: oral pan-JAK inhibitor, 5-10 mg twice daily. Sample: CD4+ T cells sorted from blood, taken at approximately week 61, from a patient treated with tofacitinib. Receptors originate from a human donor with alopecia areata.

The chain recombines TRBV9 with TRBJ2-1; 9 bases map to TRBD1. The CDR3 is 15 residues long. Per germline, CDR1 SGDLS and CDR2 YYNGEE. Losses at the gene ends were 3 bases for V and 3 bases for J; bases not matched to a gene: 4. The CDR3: CASSAGQGRYNEQFF. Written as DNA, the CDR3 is TGTGCCAGCAGCGCCGGACAGGGGCGCTACAATGAGCAGTTCTTC.

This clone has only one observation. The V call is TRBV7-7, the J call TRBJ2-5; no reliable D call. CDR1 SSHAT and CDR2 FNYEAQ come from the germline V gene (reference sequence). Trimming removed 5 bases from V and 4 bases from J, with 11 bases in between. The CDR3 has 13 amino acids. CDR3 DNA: TGTGCCAGCAGCCTACAGATTGTAGAGACCCAGTACTTC. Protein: CASSLQIVETQYF.

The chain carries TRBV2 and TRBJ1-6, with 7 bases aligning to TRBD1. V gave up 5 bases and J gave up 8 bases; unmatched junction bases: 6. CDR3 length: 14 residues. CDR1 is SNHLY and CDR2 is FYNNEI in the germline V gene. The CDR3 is CASSQYDRDSPLHF. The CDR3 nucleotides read TGTGCCAGCAGTCAATACGACAGGGATTCACCCCTCCACTTT.

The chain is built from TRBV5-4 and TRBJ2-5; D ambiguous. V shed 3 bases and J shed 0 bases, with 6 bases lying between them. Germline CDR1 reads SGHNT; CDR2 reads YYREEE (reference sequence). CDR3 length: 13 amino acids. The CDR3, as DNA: TGTGCCAGCAGCTCGCCCCACCAAGAGACCCAGTACTTC. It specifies CASSSPHQETQYF.

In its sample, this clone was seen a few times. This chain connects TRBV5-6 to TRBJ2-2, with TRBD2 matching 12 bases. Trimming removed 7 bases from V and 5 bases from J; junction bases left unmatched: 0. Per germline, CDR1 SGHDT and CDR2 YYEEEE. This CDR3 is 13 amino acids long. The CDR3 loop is CASGLAGTGELFF. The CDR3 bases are TGTGCCAGCGGACTAGCGGGGACCGGGGAGCTGTTTTTT.

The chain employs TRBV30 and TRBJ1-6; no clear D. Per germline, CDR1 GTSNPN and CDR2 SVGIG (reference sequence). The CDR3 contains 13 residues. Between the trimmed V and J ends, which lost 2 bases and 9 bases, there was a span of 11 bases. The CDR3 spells CAWSPPPGSPLHF. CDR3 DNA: TGTGCCTGGAGTCCACCGCCGGGTTCACCCCTCCACTTT.

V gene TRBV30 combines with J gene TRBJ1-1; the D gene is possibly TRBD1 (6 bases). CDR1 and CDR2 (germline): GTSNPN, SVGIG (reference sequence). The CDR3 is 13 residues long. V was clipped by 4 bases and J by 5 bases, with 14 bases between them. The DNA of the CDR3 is TGTGCCTGGATCCCCAAGGGGGGAACTGAAGCTTTCTTT. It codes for CAWIPKGGTEAFF. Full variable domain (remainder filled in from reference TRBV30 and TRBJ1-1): SQTIHQWPATLVQPVGSPLSLECTVEGTSNPNLYWYRQAAGRGLQLLFYSVGIGQISSEVPQNLSASRPQDRQFILSSKKLLLSDSGFYLCAWIPKGGTEAFFGQGTRLTVV.

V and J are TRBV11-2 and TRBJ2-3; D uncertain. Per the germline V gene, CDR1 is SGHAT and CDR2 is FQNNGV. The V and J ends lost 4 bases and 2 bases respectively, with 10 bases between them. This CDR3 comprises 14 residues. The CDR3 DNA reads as TGTGCCAGCAGCTCCATATTACACACAGATACGCAGTATTTT. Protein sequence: CASSSILHTDTQYF. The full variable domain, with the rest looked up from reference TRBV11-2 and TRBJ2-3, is EAGVAQSPRYKIIEKRQSVAFWCNPISGHATLYWYQQILGQGPKLLIQFQNNGVVDDSQLPKDRFSAERLKGVDSTLKIQPAKLEDSAVYLCASSSILHTDTQYFGPGTRLTVL.

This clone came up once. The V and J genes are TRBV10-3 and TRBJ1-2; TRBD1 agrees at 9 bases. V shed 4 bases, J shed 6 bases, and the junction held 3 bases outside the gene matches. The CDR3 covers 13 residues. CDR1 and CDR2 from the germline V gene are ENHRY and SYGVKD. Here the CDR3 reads CAISGDRENGYTF. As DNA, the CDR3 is TGTGCCATCAGTGGGGACAGGGAGAATGGCTACACCTTC.

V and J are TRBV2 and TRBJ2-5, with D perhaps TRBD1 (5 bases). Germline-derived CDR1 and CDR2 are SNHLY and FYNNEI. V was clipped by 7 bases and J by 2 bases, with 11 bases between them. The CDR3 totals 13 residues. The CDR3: CASIQDIQETQYF. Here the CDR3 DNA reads TGTGCCAGCATTCAGGACATTCAAGAGACCCAGTACTTC.

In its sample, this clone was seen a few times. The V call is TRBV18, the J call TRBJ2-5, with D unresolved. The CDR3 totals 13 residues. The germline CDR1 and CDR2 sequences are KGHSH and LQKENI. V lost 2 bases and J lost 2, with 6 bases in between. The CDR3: CASSPRVQETQYF. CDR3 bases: TGTGCCAGCTCACCAAGGGTTCAAGAGACCCAGTACTTC. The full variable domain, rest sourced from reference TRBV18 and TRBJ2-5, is NAGVMQNPRHLVRRRGQEARLRCSPMKGHSHVYWYRQLPEEGLKFMVYLQKENIIDESGMPKERFSAEFPKEGPSILRIQQVVRGDSAAYFCASSPRVQETQYFGPGTRLLVL.

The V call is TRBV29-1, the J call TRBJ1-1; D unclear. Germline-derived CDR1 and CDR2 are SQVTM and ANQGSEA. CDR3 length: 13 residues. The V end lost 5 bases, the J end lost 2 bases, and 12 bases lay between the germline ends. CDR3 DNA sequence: TGCAGCGTTTCGATGGTGCTTAACACTGAAGCTTTCTTT. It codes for CSVSMVLNTEAFF.

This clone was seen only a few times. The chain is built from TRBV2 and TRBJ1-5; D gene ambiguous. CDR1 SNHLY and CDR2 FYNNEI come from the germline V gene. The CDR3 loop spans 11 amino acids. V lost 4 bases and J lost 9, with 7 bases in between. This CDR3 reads CASSGLTPQHF. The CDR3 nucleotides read TGTGCCAGCAGTGGTCTAACGCCCCAGCATTTT.

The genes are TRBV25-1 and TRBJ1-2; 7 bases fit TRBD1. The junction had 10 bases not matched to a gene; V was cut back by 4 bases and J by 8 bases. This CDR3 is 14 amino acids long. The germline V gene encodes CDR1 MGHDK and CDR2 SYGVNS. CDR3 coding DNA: TGTGCCAGCAGTGTAATAGGAGACAGGGTCGGCTACACCTTC. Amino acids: CASSVIGDRVGYTF.

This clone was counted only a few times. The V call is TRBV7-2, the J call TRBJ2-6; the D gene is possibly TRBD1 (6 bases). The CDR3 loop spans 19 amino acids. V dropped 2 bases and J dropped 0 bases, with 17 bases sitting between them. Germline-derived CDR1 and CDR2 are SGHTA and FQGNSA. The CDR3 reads CASSLSGTGKSSGANVLTF. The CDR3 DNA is TGTGCCAGCAGCTTATCCGGAACAGGGAAAAGCTCTGGGGCCAACGTCCTGACTTTC.

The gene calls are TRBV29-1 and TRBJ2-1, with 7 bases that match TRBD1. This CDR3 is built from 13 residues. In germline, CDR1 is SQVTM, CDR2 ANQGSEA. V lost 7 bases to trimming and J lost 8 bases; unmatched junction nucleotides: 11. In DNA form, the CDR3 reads TGCAGCGGCGCGTCGACAGGGATCCATGAGCAGTTCTTC. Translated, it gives CSGASTGIHEQFF.

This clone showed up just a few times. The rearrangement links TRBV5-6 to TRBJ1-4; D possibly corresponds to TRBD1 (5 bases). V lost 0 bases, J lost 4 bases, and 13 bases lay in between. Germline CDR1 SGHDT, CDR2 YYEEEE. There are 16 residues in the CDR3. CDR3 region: CASSLEMGRFNEKLFF. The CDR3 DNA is TGTGCCAGCAGCTTGGAAATGGGACGGTTTAATGAAAAACTGTTTTTT.

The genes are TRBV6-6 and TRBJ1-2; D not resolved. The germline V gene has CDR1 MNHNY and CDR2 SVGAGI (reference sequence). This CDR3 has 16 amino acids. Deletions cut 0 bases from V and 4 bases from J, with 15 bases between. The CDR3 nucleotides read TGTGCCAGCAGTTACTCCGATGGAGGGAAGAGCTATGGCTACACCTTC. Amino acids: CASSYSDGGKSYGYTF.

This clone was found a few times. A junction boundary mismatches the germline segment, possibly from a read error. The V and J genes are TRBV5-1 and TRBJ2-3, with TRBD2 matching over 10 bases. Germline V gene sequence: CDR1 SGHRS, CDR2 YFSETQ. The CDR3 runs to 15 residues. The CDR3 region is CASRLELAGEGTQYF. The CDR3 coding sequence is TGCGCCAGCAGGTTGGAGCTAGCGGGGGAAGGTACGCAGTATTTT.

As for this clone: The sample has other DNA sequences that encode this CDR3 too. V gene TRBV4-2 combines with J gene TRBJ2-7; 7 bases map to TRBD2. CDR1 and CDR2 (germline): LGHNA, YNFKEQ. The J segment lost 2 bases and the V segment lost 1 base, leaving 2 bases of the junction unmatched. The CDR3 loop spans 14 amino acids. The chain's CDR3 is CASSQGRGTYEQYF. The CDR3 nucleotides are TGTGCCAGCAGCCAAGGGCGGGGGACCTACGAGCAGTACTTC.

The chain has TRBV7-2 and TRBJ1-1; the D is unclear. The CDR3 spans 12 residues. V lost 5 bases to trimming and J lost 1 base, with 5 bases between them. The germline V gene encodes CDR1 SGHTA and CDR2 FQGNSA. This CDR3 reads CASSRANTEAFF. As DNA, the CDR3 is TGTGCCAGCAGCCGAGCGAACACTGAAGCTTTCTTT.

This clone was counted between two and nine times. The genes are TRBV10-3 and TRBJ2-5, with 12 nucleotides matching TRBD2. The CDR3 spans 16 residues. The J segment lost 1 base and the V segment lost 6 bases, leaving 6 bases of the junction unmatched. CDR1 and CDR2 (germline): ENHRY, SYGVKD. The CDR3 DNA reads TGTGCCATCAGCCGCACTAGCGGGGGGACCCAAGAGACCCAGTACTTC. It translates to CAISRTSGGTQETQYF.

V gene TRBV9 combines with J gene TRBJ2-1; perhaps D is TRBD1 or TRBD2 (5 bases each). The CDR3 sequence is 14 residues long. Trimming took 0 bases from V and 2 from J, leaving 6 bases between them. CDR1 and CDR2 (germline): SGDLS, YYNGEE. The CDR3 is CASSVGGAYNEQFF. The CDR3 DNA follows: TGTGCCAGCAGCGTAGGAGGGGCCTACAATGAGCAGTTCTTC.

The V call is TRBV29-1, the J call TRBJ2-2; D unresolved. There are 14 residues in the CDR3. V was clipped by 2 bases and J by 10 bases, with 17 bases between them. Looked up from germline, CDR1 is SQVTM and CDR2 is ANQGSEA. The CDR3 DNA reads TGCAGCGTTGAATTGGACCCCGCAAACCCGGAGCTGTTTTTT. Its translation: CSVELDPANPELFF.

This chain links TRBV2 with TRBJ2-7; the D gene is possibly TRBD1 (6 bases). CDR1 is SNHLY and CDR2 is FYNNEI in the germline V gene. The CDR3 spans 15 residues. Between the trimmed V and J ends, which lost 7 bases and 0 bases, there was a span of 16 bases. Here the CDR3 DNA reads TGTGCCAGCACTGGTCCGGACAGAATCTCCTACGAGCAGTACTTC. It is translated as CASTGPDRISYEQYF.